The present T cell receptor beta chain was sequenced within a study of cytomegalovirus exposure and HLA in healthy donors. General study findings and limits: Other equally common chains were less clonally expanded than HLA-associated TCR beta chains, a later analysis showed. Information on immune exposure was restricted to one variable (CMV serostatus). HLA alleles showed associations with 16,951 TCR beta sequences in a later analysis, at a 0.05 false discovery rate.

With regard to this clone: What it recognizes is unknown.

The study ran its PCR with 60 Vbeta and 13 Jbeta primers. Data came from immunoSEQ multiplex PCR; TCRdb stores just in-frame clones and leaves some out. The sample shows about 190,000 clones, about 83% of them seen only once. The sample was PBMCs. The sequence derives from a woman between 50 and 59 years old in good health and CMV-seropositive.

The CDR3 DNA sequence: TGTGCCAGCAGCTTGGAAGCTGAGACAGGGGTAAGTCAGCCCCAGCATTTT. Residues: CASSLEAETGVSQPQHF. V and J are TRBV5-8 and TRBJ1-5, with 8 nucleotides matching TRBD1. This CDR3 region has 17 residues. CDR1 and CDR2 from the germline V gene are SGHTS and YDEGEE. Germline trimming cut 0 bases from V and 6 bases from J; bases unmatched to any gene: 11.